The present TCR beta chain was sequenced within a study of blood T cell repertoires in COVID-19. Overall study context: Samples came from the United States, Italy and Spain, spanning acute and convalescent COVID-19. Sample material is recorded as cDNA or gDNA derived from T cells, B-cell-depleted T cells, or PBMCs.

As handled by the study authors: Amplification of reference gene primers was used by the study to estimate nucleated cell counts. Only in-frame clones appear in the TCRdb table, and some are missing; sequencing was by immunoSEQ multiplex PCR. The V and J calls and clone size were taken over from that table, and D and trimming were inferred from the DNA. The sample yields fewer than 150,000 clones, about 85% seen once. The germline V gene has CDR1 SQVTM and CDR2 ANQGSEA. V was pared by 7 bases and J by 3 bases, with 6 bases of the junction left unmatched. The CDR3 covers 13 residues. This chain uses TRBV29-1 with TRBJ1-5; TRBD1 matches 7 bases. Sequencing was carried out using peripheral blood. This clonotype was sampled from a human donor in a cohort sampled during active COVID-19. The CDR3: CSAGQSFNQPQHF. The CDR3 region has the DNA TGCAGCGCGGGACAGTCCTTCAATCAGCCCCAGCATTTT.